The T cell receptor (beta chain) under discussion was sequenced for a study of T cell repertoires in cytomegalovirus infection. Study at large: Public TCR beta signatures provided an indication of both CMV infection and a matching HLA type. Study conclusions and caveats: The ex vivo response was dominated by HLA-C-restricted CMV-specific TCR beta clonotypes. Accumulated public TCR beta family frequency recognized individuals carrying CMV together with the relevant HLA.

In its sample, this clonotype was seen many times. Antigen: not known. Germline-derived CDR1 and CDR2 are SNHLY and FYNNEI. The CDR3 covers 17 residues. V dropped 8 bases and J dropped 3; count of bases not matched to a gene: 11. TCRdb passed the reads through MiXCR, listing each CDR3 protein once. This table has almost 550,000 distinct CDR3 sequences, more than 15% appearing once. This receptor was taken from a human donor in good health (CMV status not recorded). Some clones in this sample may be carry-over from other donors' samples. The specimen was CD8+ T cells from PBMCs. The chain couples TRBV2 to TRBJ2-3, with 13 bases fitting TRBD2. The CDR3 region is CASPPPGLAGLTDTQYF. In nucleotides, the CDR3 is TGTGCCAGCCCCCCCCCGGGACTAGCGGGGTTGACAGATACGCAGTATTTT.